The 2 T cell receptor beta chains listed next were all sequenced from one sample in a study of identical twins. TCRdb used MiXCR to reprocess the 5' RACE reads, holding one entry per CDR3 protein. Of over 200,000 distinct CDR3 sequences in the sample, roughly 10% are singletons; the top ten hold about 9%. Material: memory T cells sorted from blood. Source of these receptors: a man in his forties or fifties in good health.

This clonotype was seen more than once but under ten times. This chain joins TRBV28 and TRBJ2-3, with 7 bases fitting TRBD2. The CDR3 extends over 16 amino acids. The germline CDR1 and CDR2 sequences are MDHEN and SYDVKM. J was trimmed by 3 bases and V by 6 bases; bases with no gene match: 12. The CDR3 sequence is CASRGGGLALTDTQYF. The CDR3 DNA reads as TGTGCCAGCAGGGGGGGGGGTCTAGCGCTGACAGATACGCAGTATTTT. Full variable domain (outside the CDR3, taken from reference TRBV28 and TRBJ2-3): DVKVTQSSRYLVKRTGEKVFLECVQDMDHENMFWYRQDPGLGLRLIYFSYDVKMKEKGDIPEGYSVSREKKERFSLILESASTNQTSMYLCASRGGGLALTDTQYFGPGTRLTVL.

This clonotype was seen many times. This chain connects TRBV4-3 to TRBJ2-1; perhaps TRBD2 as D (6 bases). CDR1 and CDR2 (germline): LGHNA, YSLEER. V lost 0 bases and J lost 1, with 10 bases in between. CDR3 length: 16 residues. CDR3 protein: CASSQDPGASYNEQFF. CDR3 nucleotides: TGCGCCAGCAGCCAAGATCCGGGAGCGTCCTACAATGAGCAGTTCTTC.